The T cell receptor beta chain under discussion was sequenced for a study of cytotoxic CD8 clonotypes in ibrutinib-treated CLL. For the study at large: Complete response was seen in 2 patients and partial in some 24; 12 progressed and roughly 15 stayed remitted after a median roughly 65 months. Per sample, productive templates averaged 255,043 and productive rearrangements averaged approximately 87,000.

General study points: Circulating CD8+ T-cell counts were tracked by baseline clonality, which exceeded that of age-matched healthy donors.

TCRdb's copy holds only in-frame clones and misses some; the assay was immunoSEQ multiplex PCR. The repertoire holds 250,000 to 350,000 clones, around 77% seen once, with around 6% in the top ten. From germline, CDR1 is SEHNR and CDR2 FQNEAQ (reference sequence). This CDR3 comprises 17 residues. V shed 0 bases and J shed 0 bases, with 12 bases lying between them. As concerns this clone: The antigen remains unidentified.

The sequences come from PBMCs, collected at disease progression, from a patient treated with ibrutinib. The chain links TRBV7-9 to TRBJ2-1; D is uncertain. The sequence derives from a human donor with chronic lymphocytic leukemia. The CDR3 DNA sequence: TGTGCCAGCAGCTTAGCGCAGAGGCTGAGCTCCTACAATGAGCAGTTCTTC. Translation gives CASSLAQRLSSYNEQFF.